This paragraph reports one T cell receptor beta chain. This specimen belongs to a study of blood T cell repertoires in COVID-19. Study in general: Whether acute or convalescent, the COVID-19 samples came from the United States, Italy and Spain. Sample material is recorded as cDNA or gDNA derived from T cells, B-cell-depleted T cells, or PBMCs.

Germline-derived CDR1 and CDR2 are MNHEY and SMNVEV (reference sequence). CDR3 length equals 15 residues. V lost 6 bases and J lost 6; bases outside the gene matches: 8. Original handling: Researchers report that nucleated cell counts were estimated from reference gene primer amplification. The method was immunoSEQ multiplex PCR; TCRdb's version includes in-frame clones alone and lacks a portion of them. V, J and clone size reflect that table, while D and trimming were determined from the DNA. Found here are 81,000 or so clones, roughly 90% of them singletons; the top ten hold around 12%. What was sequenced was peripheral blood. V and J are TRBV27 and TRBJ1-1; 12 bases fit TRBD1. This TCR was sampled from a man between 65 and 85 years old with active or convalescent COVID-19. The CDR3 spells CASRAGQGATPEAFF. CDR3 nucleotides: TGTGCCAGCAGAGCGGGACAGGGGGCGACGCCTGAAGCTTTCTTT.